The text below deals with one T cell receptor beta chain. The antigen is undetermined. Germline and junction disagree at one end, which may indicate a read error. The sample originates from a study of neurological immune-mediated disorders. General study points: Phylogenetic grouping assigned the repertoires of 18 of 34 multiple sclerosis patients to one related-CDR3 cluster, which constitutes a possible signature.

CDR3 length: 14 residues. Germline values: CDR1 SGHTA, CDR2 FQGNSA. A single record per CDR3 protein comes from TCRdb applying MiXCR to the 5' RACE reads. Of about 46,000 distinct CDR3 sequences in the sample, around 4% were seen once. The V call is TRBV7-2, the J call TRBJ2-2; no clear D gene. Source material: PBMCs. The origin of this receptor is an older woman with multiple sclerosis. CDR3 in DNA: TGTGCAAGCAGCTTGAGCAGGAACACCGGGGAGCTGTTTTTT. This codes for CASSLSRNTGELFF.